The 10 T cell receptor beta chains below were found in one sample sequenced in a study of blood T cell repertoires in COVID-19. Profiling relied on immunoSEQ multiplex PCR, and the TCRdb table lists in-frame clones only, not all of them. The profile shows around 140,000 clones, about 86% of them singletons. The sequenced material came from peripheral blood. The source is a woman aged 55-70 years with acute or convalescent COVID-19.

This clone was counted a single time. The gene calls are TRBV5-1 and TRBJ2-3, with TRBD1 identical over 9 bases. From germline, CDR1 is SGHRS and CDR2 YFSETQ. The junction had 10 bases not matched to a gene; V was cut back by 4 bases and J by 7 bases. The CDR3 is 15 residues long. The CDR3 reads CASSATGGLGNTQYF. The CDR3 nucleotides are TGCGCCAGCAGCGCAACAGGGGGCTTGGGAAATACGCAGTATTTT.

This clone was seen just once. The chain has TRBV6-1 and TRBJ1-2, with 7 bases that match TRBD1. Germline V gene data show CDR1 as MNHNS and CDR2 as SASEGT. This CDR3 spans 14 amino acids. V lost 3 bases to trimming and J lost 4 bases; unmatched junction nucleotides: 5. The CDR3 DNA is TGTGCCAGCAGTGAGTTCAGGGGGACCTATGGCTACACCTTC. This encodes CASSEFRGTYGYTF.

The rearrangement links TRBV4-2 to TRBJ1-2, with 8 nucleotides matching TRBD1. CDR3 length equals 14 residues. Germline CDR1 reads LGHNA; CDR2 reads YNFKEQ. The V gene end was trimmed by 4 bases and the J gene end by 1 base; junction bases not matched to a gene: 2. CDR3 sequence: CASSPDRDNYGYTF. CDR3 nucleotides: TGTGCCAGCAGCCCGGACAGGGATAACTATGGCTACACCTTC.

V and J are TRBV7-2 and TRBJ1-4; D gene unclear. V lost 4 bases to trimming and J lost 14 bases, with 14 bases between them. CDR1 is SGHTA and CDR2 is FQGNSA in the germline V gene. The CDR3 is 12 amino acids. As DNA, the CDR3 is TGTGCCAGCAGCTCCCCTATGCGTGAGCTGTTTTTT. As protein: CASSSPMRELFF.

The V and J genes are TRBV6-6 and TRBJ1-3, with 7 bases matching TRBD1. The trim removed 4 bases at V and 5 bases at J, leaving 5 bases unmatched. The CDR3 consists of 14 residues. The germline gives CDR1 MNHNY, CDR2 SVGAGI (reference sequence). CDR3 bases: TGTGCCAGCAGTTCGCCGGGACAGCGAAACACCATATATTTT. Translation: CASSSPGQRNTIYF.

This chain links TRBV5-6 with TRBJ1-2; 7 bases agree with TRBD1. The CDR3 contains 15 residues. V shed 2 bases, J shed 5 bases, and the junction held 9 bases outside the gene matches. Germline CDR1 is SGHDT and CDR2 is YYEEEE. The CDR3 coding sequence is TGTGCCAGCAGCTTCACACCGACAGGGTCATATGGCTACACCTTC. It specifies CASSFTPTGSYGYTF.

V is TRBV7-2 and J is TRBJ1-5, with D hard to call. The germline gives CDR1 SGHTA, CDR2 FQGNSA. This CDR3 contains 15 residues. The V end was cut by 3 bases, the J end by 1 base, with 10 bases between. The CDR3 protein is CASSFLPGSNQPQHF. The CDR3 DNA follows: TGTGCCAGCAGCTTCCTCCCGGGAAGCAATCAGCCCCAGCATTTT.

The chain couples TRBV28 to TRBJ2-7; D is possibly TRBD2 (6 bases). The CDR3 is made up of 14 amino acids. The V gene's germline CDR1 is MDHEN and CDR2 SYDVKM. The V end was cut by 11 bases, the J end by 4 bases, with 21 bases between. CDR3 loop: CAPRRDWDRYEQYF. The CDR3 bases are TGTGCCCCCAGGAGGGACTGGGACCGGTACGAGCAGTACTTC. Full variable domain (remainder filled in from reference TRBV28 and TRBJ2-7): DVKVTQSSRYLVKRTGEKVFLECVQDMDHENMFWYRQDPGLGLRLIYFSYDVKMKEKGDIPEGYSVSREKKERFSLILESASTNQTSMYLCAPRRDWDRYEQYFGPGTRLTVT.

This clone has a handful of counts. V is TRBV6-5 and J is TRBJ2-7; 7 bases line up with TRBD2. CDR3 length: 13 residues. Unmatched junction bases numbered 5, after V lost 8 bases and J lost 1 base. CDR1 is MNHEY, CDR2 SVGAGI, per germline. CDR3 coding DNA: TGTGCCAGCCGTTTGGGAGGGTCCTACGAGCAGTACTTC. It codes for CASRLGGSYEQYF.

The rearrangement uses TRBV9 and TRBJ2-1; 7 bases are shared with TRBD2. The CDR3 loop spans 14 amino acids. Germline CDR1 is SGDLS and CDR2 is YYNGEE. V shed 4 bases and J 7 bases; nucleotides not matched to a gene: 8. CDR3 sequence reads: CASSPPGGWNEQFF. CDR3 in DNA: TGTGCCAGCAGCCCTCCGGGGGGTTGGAATGAGCAGTTCTTC.